This passage covers 27 T cell receptor beta chains from one sample sequenced in a study of Graves' ophthalmopathy and Graves' hyperthyroidism. CDR3 regions of TCR beta were amplified from RNA transcripts. First-round RT-PCR with HTBI primers preceded a second-round multiplex PCR. TCRdb reanalysed the multiplex PCR reads using MiXCR and keeps one entry per CDR3 protein. The sample records fewer than 650,000 distinct CDR3 sequences, about a fifth being singletons. Sequences were obtained from peripheral blood. Every receptor here comes from a woman between 18 and 30 years old with stable Graves' hyperthyroidism. Some clones in this sample may be carry-over from other donors' samples.

This clonotype has ten or more counts. The chain carries TRBV13 and TRBJ1-6; tentative D call: TRBD1 (5 bases). The CDR3 totals 14 residues. From germline, CDR1 is PRHDT and CDR2 FYEKMQ (reference sequence). V was pared by 4 bases and J by 8 bases, with 12 bases between. The CDR3 bases are TGTGCCAGCAGCTCCCCGGGACGATATTCACCCCTCCACTTT. Residues: CASSSPGRYSPLHF.

This clonotype occurred many times. This rearrangement joins TRBV5-1 to TRBJ1-1, with TRBD1 matching 9 bases. The ends lost 3 bases at V and 11 bases at J; junction bases unmatched: 17. Per germline, CDR1 SGHRS and CDR2 YFSETQ. The CDR3 sequence is 16 residues long. The CDR3 sequence is CASSYTIGTGRRDAFF. The DNA of the CDR3 is TGCGCCAGCAGCTATACTATCGGGACAGGGAGGAGGGACGCTTTCTTT.

The table lists this clonotype with a few counts. The chain combines TRBV6-1 with TRBJ1-2; the D gene is possibly TRBD1 (6 bases). V lost 6 bases to trimming and J lost 9 bases, with 17 bases between them. The CDR3 consists of 13 residues. Germline assignment: CDR1 MNHNS and CDR2 SASEGT. CDR3 in amino acids: CASSSSTGGRYTF. The DNA for the CDR3 is TGTGCCAGCAGCAGTTCGACGGGGGGGCGCTACACCTTC.

A remark on this clonotype: This may come from a read error, since a much larger clone is one base off. V usage is TRBV24-1 and J usage is TRBJ1-1; D remains unclear. CDR1 and CDR2 (germline): KGHDR, SFDVKD. Trimming removed 4 bases from V and 9 bases from J, with 8 bases in between. This CDR3 is 11 amino acids long. The CDR3, as DNA: TGTGCCACCAGTGAGGTGATTCAAGCTTTCTTT. Protein product: CATSEVIQAFF.

About this clonotype itself: A single base separates this from a much larger clone, so it may be a read error. This chain links TRBV12-3 or TRBV12-4 with TRBJ1-1, with D possibly being TRBD1 (5 bases). This CDR3 region has 12 residues. The V and J ends lost 3 bases and 12 bases respectively, with 14 bases between them. The CDR3 loop reads CASSFGGLESFF. CDR3 nucleotide sequence: TGTGCCAGCAGTTTCGGGGGTTTGGAATCTTTCTTT.

This clonotype was observed a handful of times. The rearrangement links TRBV28 to TRBJ2-5; possibly TRBD2 for D (6 bases). The germline CDR1 and CDR2 sequences are MDHEN and SYDVKM. CDR3 length equals 15 residues. The V and J ends lost 4 bases and 0 bases respectively, with 12 bases between them. The CDR3 nucleotides are TGTGCCAGCAGTTATAGGCGGGGATACCAAGAGACCCAGTACTTC. It is translated as CASSYRRGYQETQYF. The whole variable domain, remainder taken from reference TRBV28 and TRBJ2-5, is DVKVTQSSRYLVKRTGEKVFLECVQDMDHENMFWYRQDPGLGLRLIYFSYDVKMKEKGDIPEGYSVSREKKERFSLILESASTNQTSMYLCASSYRRGYQETQYFGPGTRLLVL.

The rearrangement joins TRBV6-1 to TRBJ2-7; D perhaps matches TRBD1 (6 bases). V lost 6 bases to trimming and J lost 6 bases, with 18 bases between them. Germline lookup yields CDR1 MNHNS and CDR2 SASEGT. There are 14 residues in the CDR3. The CDR3 here is CASRPLTGSSEQYF. CDR3 sequence (DNA): TGTGCCAGCAGACCCCTGACAGGATCGTCCGAGCAGTACTTC.

At least ten counts were recorded for this clonotype. The J gene is TRBJ2-7, the V gene TRBV5-1; TRBD1 or TRBD2 may be the D gene (5 bases each). The CDR3 contains 16 residues. Trimming left V 4 bases short and J 3 bases short, with 20 bases between. Germline V CDR1 and CDR2: SGHRS, YFSETQ. The CDR3 DNA sequence: TGCGCCAGCAGCCGGAGAGGGGTGGTTGTAAACTACGAGCAGTACTTC. As protein: CASSRRGVVVNYEQYF.

In this sample, this clonotype turned up many times. The V gene is TRBV6-2 or TRBV6-3, the J gene TRBJ2-4; 7 nucleotides line up with TRBD1. The CDR3 is 18 amino acids. V lost 5 bases to trimming and J lost 0 bases; unmatched junction nucleotides: 13. Germline lookup yields CDR1 MNHEY and CDR2 SVGEGT. CDR3 loop: CASSPTQGTARAKNIQYF. As DNA, the CDR3 is TGTGCCAGCAGTCCTACGCAAGGGACAGCTCGAGCCAAAAACATTCAGTACTTC.

The table lists this clonotype with a few counts. V usage is TRBV11-3 and J usage is TRBJ2-7, with TRBD2 matching over 8 bases. CDR1 is SGHNT, CDR2 YENEEA, per germline. The CDR3 has 15 amino acids. Losses at the gene ends were 2 bases for V and 3 bases for J; bases not matched to a gene: 6. CDR3 DNA: TGTGCCAGCAGCTTATTGGAGCGGGGGCGCTACGAGCAGTACTTC. Amino acid sequence: CASSLLERGRYEQYF.

This clonotype was recorded many times. V gene TRBV19 combines with J gene TRBJ1-5, with TRBD1 as a possible D gene (5 bases). The CDR3 contains 13 residues. Germline CDR1 and CDR2: LNHDA and SQIVND (reference sequence). V was trimmed by 3 bases and J by 4 bases, leaving 7 bases between them. Here the CDR3 reads CASSMQGNQPQHF. The DNA for the CDR3 is TGTGCCAGTAGTATGCAGGGAAATCAGCCCCAGCATTTT.

The V and J genes are TRBV6-5 and TRBJ2-6; TRBD1 aligns across 9 bases. The CDR3 covers 16 residues. CDR1 is MNHEY and CDR2 is SVGAGI in the germline V gene. V lost 2 bases and J lost 2; bases outside the gene matches: 1. CDR3 region: CASSYGTGTGANVLTF. The CDR3 DNA reads as TGTGCCAGCAGTTACGGGACAGGGACTGGGGCCAACGTCCTGACTTTC.

This clonotype was seen ten or more times. The chain links TRBV2 to TRBJ2-2; D gene ambiguous. This CDR3 contains 13 residues. V dropped 7 bases and J dropped 7 bases, with 13 bases sitting between them. Germline CDR1 reads SNHLY; CDR2 reads FYNNEI. The CDR3 coding sequence is TGTGCCAGCACGCCGGAGTGGCACGGGGAGCTGTTTTTT. It translates to CASTPEWHGELFF.

Turning to this clonotype: A much larger clone lies one base from this, so it may be a read error. This sequence joins TRBV12-3 or TRBV12-4 and TRBJ2-2, with 9 positions matching TRBD2. The CDR3 runs to 15 residues. The CDR3: CASSFSGRQNGELCF. In DNA form, the CDR3 reads TGTGCCAGCAGTTTTAGCGGGAGACAAAACGGGGAGCTGTGTTTT.

This clonotype was picked up a small number of times. Since a much larger clone is just one base distant, this may be a read error. V is TRBV20-1 and J is TRBJ1-5; D unresolved. The V gene's germline CDR1 is DFQATT and CDR2 SNEGSKA (reference sequence). This CDR3 has 15 residues. The CDR3 is CSASGHSYSNQPKHF. The DNA of the CDR3 is TGCAGTGCTAGCGGGCACAGCTATAGCAATCAGCCCAAGCATTTT.

This sequence joins TRBV6-1 and TRBJ1-1; TRBD1 matches 11 bases. Germline CDR1 reads MNHNS; CDR2 reads SASEGT. This CDR3 is built from 15 residues. Trimming cost V 1 base and J 5 bases; bases outside gene matches: 3. The CDR3 region is CASSEEGQGATEAFF. The CDR3 DNA sequence: TGTGCCAGCAGTGAAGAAGGACAGGGGGCTACTGAAGCTTTCTTT.

The chain couples TRBV5-1 to TRBJ2-5, with TRBD1 matching over 8 bases. The germline V gene encodes CDR1 SGHRS and CDR2 YFSETQ. V was clipped by 4 bases and J by 3 bases; unmatched bases: 8. The CDR3 extends over 15 amino acids. CDR3 amino acids: CASSLPWGQEETQYF. The CDR3 nucleotides are TGCGCCAGCAGCCTACCCTGGGGACAGGAAGAGACCCAGTACTTC. The full variable domain, completed using reference TRBV5-1 and TRBJ2-5, is KAGVTQTPRYLIKTRGQQVTLSCSPISGHRSVSWYQQTPGQGLQFLFEYFSETQRNKGNFPGRFSGRQFSNSRSEMNVSTLELGDSALYLCASSLPWGQEETQYFGPGTRLLVL.

This clonotype was seen many times. The chain links TRBV11-2 to TRBJ2-7; D not certain. CDR1 and CDR2 from the germline V gene are SGHAT and FQNNGV. Trimming took 1 base from V and 6 from J, leaving 16 bases between them. CDR3 size: 15 residues. CDR3 coding DNA: TGTGCCAGCAGCTTAGTTGGTTTGGGTTGGGGCGAGCAGTACTTC. It specifies CASSLVGLGWGEQYF.

This clonotype occurred a few times. This CDR3 reads CASGRGVNTEAFF. Written as DNA, the CDR3 is TGTGCCAGTGGGCGGGGGGTGAACACTGAAGCTTTCTTT. The rearrangement uses TRBV7-3 and TRBJ1-1, with a tentative D call TRBD1 (5 bases). Germline V CDR1 and CDR2: SGHTA, FQGTGA. V gave up 9 bases and J gave up 0 bases, with 11 bases separating them. The CDR3 is made up of 13 amino acids.

The chain has TRBV30 and TRBJ1-5, with 7 bases identical to TRBD1. The J segment lost 0 bases and the V segment lost 4 bases, leaving 9 bases of the junction unmatched. The CDR3 length is 16 residues. CDR1 and CDR2 (germline): GTSNPN, SVGIG (reference sequence). The CDR3 region has the DNA TGTGCCTGGAATTCGGACAGGACAAATAGCAATCAGCCCCAGCATTTT. This gives the protein CAWNSDRTNSNQPQHF.

The table lists this clonotype with a few counts. Compared with germline, one end of the junction differs, possibly owing to a read error. This chain links TRBV5-1 with TRBJ1-1; no firm D call. CDR1 is SGHRS, CDR2 YFSETQ, per germline. This CDR3 comprises 13 residues. This CDR3 reads CASSLDFSSEACF. CDR3 DNA: TGCGCCAGCAGCTTGGATTTCTCGTCTGAAGCTTGCTTT.

This clonotype was seen a few times. The chain couples TRBV2 to TRBJ2-5; 8 bases line up with TRBD1. Germline CDR1 reads SNHLY; CDR2 reads FYNNEI. V lost 7 bases to trimming and J lost 5 bases; unmatched junction nucleotides: 15. This CDR3 has 16 residues. The CDR3 sequence is CASKEEIRGREETQYF. In DNA, the CDR3 is TGTGCCAGCAAAGAAGAGATCAGGGGGCGCGAGGAGACCCAGTACTTC. Variable domain in full (rest from reference TRBV2 and TRBJ2-5): EPEVTQTPSHQVTQMGQEVILRCVPISNHLYFYWYRQILGQKVEFLVSFYNNEISEKSEIFDDQFSVERPDGSNFTLKIRSTKLEDSAMYFCASKEEIRGREETQYFGPGTRLLVL.

This clonotype was seen only a few times. The germline gene is not matched at one end of the junction; a read error may be the cause. The gene calls are TRBV5-1 and TRBJ2-7, with 9 bases identical to TRBD1. The CDR3 consists of 15 residues. Germline V lookup: CDR1 SGHRS, CDR2 YFSETQ. The CDR3 nucleotides are TGCGCCAGCAGCTCCGGACAGGGGTGGTCCTACGGGCAGTACTTC. It translates to CASSSGQGWSYGQYF.

This clonotype was found many times. The V gene is TRBV6-1, the J gene TRBJ2-7, with D perhaps assigned TRBD1 or TRBD2 (5 bases each). CDR1 and CDR2 (germline): MNHNS, SASEGT. V was cut by 9 bases and J by 2 bases, with 20 bases left in between. The CDR3 length is 15 residues. CDR3 sequence: CASSRVAGTPYEQYF. CDR3 DNA: TGTGCCAGTAGCCGGGTCGCAGGGACCCCCTACGAGCAGTACTTC.

The table lists this clonotype with many counts. The rearrangement joins TRBV6-2 or TRBV6-3 to TRBJ1-1; a weak D match, TRBD1 (6 bases). V dropped 2 bases and J dropped 0 bases, with 16 bases sitting between them. The V gene's germline CDR1 is MNHEY and CDR2 SVGEGT. This CDR3 spans 17 amino acids. This chain's CDR3 is CASSYPLFDRMNTEAFF. The DNA for the CDR3 is TGTGCCAGCAGTTACCCGCTTTTCGACAGGATGAACACTGAAGCTTTCTTT.

In regard to this clonotype: One end of the junction fails to match germline, which may point to a read error. The CDR3 sequence: CASSKTGVENTDAFF. The CDR3 DNA sequence: TGTGCCAGCAGTAAGACAGGGGTCGAGAACACTGATGCTTTCTTT. The chain links TRBV2 to TRBJ1-1; 8 positions match TRBD1. CDR1 and CDR2 (germline): SNHLY, FYNNEI. The CDR3 spans 15 residues.

This clonotype was recorded many times. The chain is built from TRBV12-3 or TRBV12-4 and TRBJ1-1; 7 positions agree with TRBD1. J gave up 4 bases and V 5 bases, and 4 bases lay outside the gene matches. The CDR3 extends over 13 amino acids. This CDR3 is CASSMTGFTEAFF. The CDR3 bases are TGTGCCAGCAGTATGACAGGGTTCACTGAAGCTTTCTTT.